These T cell receptor beta chains were read from a single sample in a study of long-term antiretroviral therapy in people with HIV. Only in-frame clones appear in the TCRdb table, and some are missing; sequencing was by immunoSEQ multiplex PCR. The table has around 35,000 clones, roughly three quarters seen once; the top ten hold roughly 8.2%. Source: unsorted PBMCs, taken 3.1 years after starting antiretroviral therapy. These receptors all come from a woman in her forties or fifties with HIV. Both conserved end residues are part of each CDR3. D genes are given only for firm matches. Some rows have no size entry. The others give once, few or many, or a class for an expanded clone.

d_gene: .; j_gene: TRBJ1-3; abundance: few; v_gene: TRBV29-1; CDR3aa: CSVGTSDSGNTIYF; CDR3nt: TGCAGCGTTGGGACGTCGGACTCTGGAAACACCATATATTTT
d_gene: TRBD1; j_gene: TRBJ1-6; abundance: .; v_gene: TRBV11-2; CDR3aa: CASSFGTGLNSPLHF; CDR3nt: TGTGCCAGCAGCTTCGGGACAGGGCTAAATTCACCCCTCCACTTT
d_gene: .; j_gene: TRBJ2-2; abundance: .; v_gene: TRBV14; CDR3aa: CASSQDGFFGELFF; CDR3nt: TGTGCCAGCAGCCAAGATGGATTTTTTGGGGAGCTGTTTTTT
d_gene: .; j_gene: TRBJ2-3; abundance: .; v_gene: TRBV18; CDR3aa: CASSSTGTQNTDTQYF; CDR3nt: TGTGCCAGCTCATCAACCGGGACTCAAAACACAGATACGCAGTATTTT
d_gene: TRBD2; j_gene: TRBJ2-1; abundance: .; v_gene: TRBV19; CDR3aa: CASSGTTSSYNEQFF; CDR3nt: TGTGCCAGTAGTGGGACTACTAGCTCCTACAATGAGCAGTTCTTC
d_gene: .; j_gene: TRBJ1-5; abundance: .; v_gene: TRBV5-1; CDR3aa: CASSRNRFSPLNQPQHF; CDR3nt: TGCGCCAGCAGCCGAAATCGATTCTCCCCCCTCAATCAGCCCCAGCATTTT
d_gene: .; j_gene: TRBJ1-3; abundance: .; v_gene: TRBV27; CDR3aa: CASMGGGGNTIYF; CDR3nt: TGTGCCAGCATGGGGGGCGGTGGAAACACCATATATTTT
d_gene: TRBD2; j_gene: TRBJ2-1; abundance: .; v_gene: TRBV18; CDR3aa: CASSPGLAGGRPNSYNEQFF; CDR3nt: TGTGCCAGCTCACCCGGACTAGCGGGGGGGCGCCCGAACTCCTACAATGAGCAGTTCTTC
d_gene: .; j_gene: TRBJ2-6; abundance: few; v_gene: TRBV7-9; CDR3aa: CASSLGRPGANVLTF; CDR3nt: TGTGCCAGCAGCTTGGGCAGACCCGGGGCCAACGTCCTGACTTTC
d_gene: .; j_gene: TRBJ1-6; abundance: .; v_gene: TRBV5-5; CDR3aa: CASSLQAGWGSPLHF; CDR3nt: TGTGCCAGCAGCTTACAAGCAGGGTGGGGTTCACCCCTCCACTTT
d_gene: TRBD2; j_gene: TRBJ2-5; abundance: .; v_gene: TRBV7-3; CDR3aa: CARPCPGGTETQYF; CDR3nt: TGTGCCAGGCCTTGCCCGGGGGGGACTGAGACCCAGTACTTC
d_gene: .; j_gene: TRBJ1-6; abundance: .; v_gene: TRBV6-6; CDR3aa: CASSYSTQYNSPLHF; CDR3nt: TGTGCCAGCAGTTACTCGACACAGTATAATTCACCCCTCCACTTT
d_gene: .; j_gene: TRBJ2-7; abundance: .; v_gene: TRBV5-6; CDR3aa: CASSPTGSTAYGSYEQYF; CDR3nt: TGTGCCAGCAGCCCAACCGGATCGACAGCTTACGGCTCCTACGAGCAGTACTTC
d_gene: .; j_gene: TRBJ1-4; abundance: .; v_gene: TRBV2; CDR3aa: CASWNPGTTNEKLFF; CDR3nt: TGTGCCAGCTGGAACCCAGGGACTACTAATGAAAAACTGTTTTTT
d_gene: .; j_gene: TRBJ2-5; abundance: .; v_gene: TRBV6-4; CDR3aa: CASSELAGETQYF; CDR3nt: TGTGCCAGCAGTGAACTAGCTGGAGAGACCCAGTACTTC
d_gene: TRBD1; j_gene: TRBJ2-5; abundance: .; v_gene: TRBV18; CDR3aa: CASSSDFTGEETQYF; CDR3nt: TGTGCCAGCTCATCCGACTTTACAGGGGAGGAGACCCAGTACTTC
d_gene: TRBD2; j_gene: TRBJ2-1; abundance: .; v_gene: TRBV2; CDR3aa: CASSRTSGHNEQFF; CDR3nt: TGTGCCAGCAGCCGGACTAGCGGACACAATGAGCAGTTCTTC
d_gene: TRBD2; j_gene: TRBJ2-2; abundance: once; v_gene: TRBV29-1; CDR3aa: CSVLAGGPSGELFF; CDR3nt: TGCAGCGTGTTAGCGGGGGGGCCGAGCGGGGAGCTGTTTTTT
d_gene: .; j_gene: TRBJ2-7; abundance: .; v_gene: TRBV4-1; CDR3aa: CASSRMTGTYEQYF; CDR3nt: TGCGCCAGCAGCCGAATGACAGGTACCTACGAGCAGTACTTC
d_gene: TRBD1; j_gene: TRBJ1-2; abundance: .; v_gene: TRBV10-3; CDR3aa: CAIRPTGDRSGYTF; CDR3nt: TGTGCCATCAGGCCGACAGGGGATCGGAGTGGCTACACCTTC
d_gene: .; j_gene: TRBJ2-6; abundance: .; v_gene: TRBV11-1; CDR3aa: CASSPPGANVLTF; CDR3nt: TGTGCCAGCAGCCCGCCGGGGGCCAACGTCCTGACTTTC
d_gene: .; j_gene: TRBJ2-1; abundance: .; v_gene: TRBV7-9; CDR3aa: CASSSDIYNEQFF; CDR3nt: TGTGCCAGCAGCTCCGACATCTACAATGAGCAGTTCTTC
d_gene: .; j_gene: TRBJ1-5; abundance: few; v_gene: TRBV4-2; CDR3aa: CASSQKQNQPQHF; CDR3nt: TGTGCCAGCAGCCAGAAGCAGAATCAGCCCCAGCATTTT
d_gene: TRBD2; j_gene: TRBJ2-5; abundance: once; v_gene: TRBV19; CDR3aa: CASSIFSGGETQYF; CDR3nt: TGTGCCAGTAGTATCTTTAGCGGGGGGGAGACCCAGTACTTC
d_gene: TRBD1; j_gene: TRBJ2-6; abundance: .; v_gene: TRBV29-1; CDR3aa: CSVQGTGGANVLTF; CDR3nt: TGCAGCGTCCAGGGGACAGGGGGCGCCAACGTCCTGACTTTC
d_gene: .; j_gene: TRBJ1-2; abundance: .; v_gene: TRBV19; CDR3aa: CASGGGLNYGYTF; CDR3nt: TGTGCCAGCGGTGGGGGACTTAACTATGGCTACACCTTC
d_gene: .; j_gene: TRBJ1-5; abundance: .; v_gene: TRBV28; CDR3aa: CASSDQRGGQPQHF; CDR3nt: TGTGCCAGCAGCGACCAGAGGGGGGGACAGCCCCAGCATTTT
d_gene: TRBD1; j_gene: TRBJ1-1; abundance: few; v_gene: TRBV6-5; CDR3aa: CASNSGTEKYSEAFF; CDR3nt: TGTGCCAGCAATTCTGGGACAGAGAAGTATAGTGAAGCTTTCTTT
d_gene: .; j_gene: TRBJ1-6; abundance: .; v_gene: TRBV2; CDR3aa: CASRNEGRSASPLHF; CDR3nt: TGTGCCAGCAGGAATGAAGGACGTTCTGCCTCACCCCTCCACTTT
d_gene: .; j_gene: TRBJ2-5; abundance: once; v_gene: TRBV5-6; CDR3aa: CASSSIQQNYQETQYF; CDR3nt: TGTGCCAGCAGCTCAATCCAACAGAATTACCAAGAGACCCAGTACTTC
d_gene: TRBD1; j_gene: TRBJ1-1; abundance: .; v_gene: TRBV29-1; CDR3aa: CSVRSRDRGRRNTEAFF; CDR3nt: TGCAGCGTCCGGTCCCGGGACAGGGGGCGACGGAACACTGAAGCTTTCTTT
d_gene: TRBD2; j_gene: TRBJ2-1; abundance: .; v_gene: TRBV9; CDR3aa: CASSVTPGTSVGNEQFF; CDR3nt: TGTGCCAGCAGCGTTACCCCCGGGACTAGCGTAGGCAATGAGCAGTTCTTC
d_gene: TRBD1; j_gene: TRBJ2-5; abundance: .; v_gene: TRBV5-6; CDR3aa: CASSFRQGTAETQYF; CDR3nt: TGTGCCAGCAGCTTTAGACAGGGGACGGCCGAGACCCAGTACTTC
d_gene: .; j_gene: TRBJ1-1; abundance: .; v_gene: TRBV5-1; CDR3aa: CASSLARANTEAFF; CDR3nt: TGCGCCAGCAGCTTGGCCAGGGCGAACACTGAAGCTTTCTTT
d_gene: TRBD1; j_gene: TRBJ1-6; abundance: .; v_gene: TRBV5-1; CDR3aa: CASSLSGGAYNSPLHF; CDR3nt: TGCGCCAGCAGCTTGTCAGGGGGCGCCTATAATTCACCCCTCCACTTT
d_gene: .; j_gene: TRBJ2-2; abundance: .; v_gene: TRBV30; CDR3aa: CAWSVQDTGELFF; CDR3nt: TGTGCCTGGAGTGTACAGGACACCGGGGAGCTGTTTTTT
d_gene: .; j_gene: TRBJ1-1; abundance: .; v_gene: TRBV4-1; CDR3aa: CASSQEEEGYMNTEAFF; CDR3nt: TGCGCCAGCAGCCAAGAGGAGGAAGGGTATATGAACACTGAAGCTTTCTTT
d_gene: .; j_gene: TRBJ2-7; abundance: .; v_gene: TRBV7-8; CDR3aa: CASSFRPGLSEQYF; CDR3nt: TGTGCCAGCAGCTTTAGGCCGGGGTTGAGCGAGCAGTACTTC
d_gene: .; j_gene: TRBJ2-6; abundance: .; v_gene: TRBV7-3; CDR3aa: CASSFGSGGANVLTF; CDR3nt: TGTGCCAGCAGCTTTGGGTCGGGGGGGGCCAACGTCCTGACTTTC
d_gene: .; j_gene: TRBJ1-2; abundance: few; v_gene: TRBV6-5; CDR3aa: CASSSRLGNYTF; CDR3nt: TGTGCCAGCAGCAGTAGACTGGGAAACTACACCTTC
d_gene: .; j_gene: TRBJ1-5; abundance: .; v_gene: TRBV11-2; CDR3aa: CASSLDSGNQPQHF; CDR3nt: TGTGCCAGCAGCTTAGATTCGGGCAATCAGCCCCAGCATTTT
d_gene: .; j_gene: TRBJ1-2; abundance: .; v_gene: TRBV6-1; CDR3aa: CASEGLMGYTF; CDR3nt: TGTGCCAGCGAAGGACTTATGGGCTACACCTTC
d_gene: TRBD1; j_gene: TRBJ2-5; abundance: .; v_gene: TRBV5-1; CDR3aa: CASSSGQGGVETQYF; CDR3nt: TGCGCCAGCAGCTCGGGACAGGGAGGAGTAGAGACCCAGTACTTC
d_gene: .; j_gene: TRBJ1-3; abundance: few; v_gene: TRBV5-5; CDR3aa: CASSGSGTYSGNTIYF; CDR3nt: TGTGCCAGCAGCGGATCCGGGACTTACTCTGGAAACACCATATATTTT
d_gene: .; j_gene: TRBJ1-4; abundance: .; v_gene: TRBV5-5; CDR3aa: CASSPGTQATNEKLFF; CDR3nt: TGTGCCAGCAGCCCCGGGACACAAGCAACTAATGAAAAACTGTTTTTT
d_gene: TRBD1; j_gene: TRBJ1-6; abundance: .; v_gene: TRBV7-9; CDR3aa: CASSLGQGGNSPLHF; CDR3nt: TGTGCCAGCAGCTTAGGCCAGGGGGGGAATTCACCCCTCCACTTT
d_gene: TRBD2; j_gene: TRBJ2-3; abundance: .; v_gene: TRBV25-1; CDR3aa: CASAGGTDTQYF; CDR3nt: TGTGCCAGTGCCGGGGGGACAGATACGCAGTATTTT
d_gene: TRBD2; j_gene: TRBJ2-2; abundance: .; v_gene: TRBV4-1; CDR3aa: CASSREGGELFF; CDR3nt: TGCGCCAGCAGCCGGGAGGGCGGGGAGCTGTTTTTT
d_gene: TRBD1; j_gene: TRBJ1-4; abundance: .; v_gene: TRBV29-1; CDR3aa: CSVEDTGTDEKLFF; CDR3nt: TGCAGCGTTGAAGATACCGGGACAGATGAAAAACTGTTTTTT
d_gene: .; j_gene: TRBJ1-1; abundance: .; v_gene: TRBV27; CDR3aa: CASSLAGPNTEAFF; CDR3nt: TGTGCCAGCAGTTTAGCAGGCCCGAACACTGAAGCTTTCTTT
d_gene: .; j_gene: TRBJ2-3; abundance: .; v_gene: TRBV5-1; CDR3aa: CASSALPSSTDTQYF; CDR3nt: TGCGCCAGCAGCGCCCTACCTTCAAGCACAGATACGCAGTATTTT
d_gene: .; j_gene: TRBJ1-1; abundance: .; v_gene: TRBV11-2; CDR3aa: CASSLGPRGKNTEAFF; CDR3nt: TGTGCCAGCAGCTTAGGCCCCAGGGGCAAGAACACTGAAGCTTTCTTT
d_gene: .; j_gene: TRBJ1-1; abundance: .; v_gene: TRBV30; CDR3aa: CAWSSQQGPAFF; CDR3nt: TGTGCCTGGAGTTCACAGCAGGGGCCAGCTTTCTTT
d_gene: .; j_gene: TRBJ2-1; abundance: .; v_gene: TRBV9; CDR3aa: CASSLRSQGGNEQFF; CDR3nt: TGTGCCAGCAGCCTACGGTCCCAAGGGGGCAATGAGCAGTTCTTC
d_gene: .; j_gene: TRBJ2-2; abundance: .; v_gene: TRBV11-2; CDR3aa: CASSITGELFF; CDR3nt: TGTGCCAGCAGCATCACCGGGGAGCTGTTTTTT